These 28 T cell receptor beta chains were sequenced from one sample in a study of OX40 agonist ivuxolimab in advanced cancers. TCRdb keeps only in-frame clones here, not all; method: immunoSEQ multiplex PCR. The table lists some 43,000 clones, approximately 84% of them singletons. Sequenced here: CD4+ or CD8+ T cells sorted from blood, sampled in a trial of the OX40 agonist ivuxolimab. All receptors come from an adult with an advanced solid tumor such as melanoma, head and neck, liver or kidney cancer.

This chain connects TRBV5-4 to TRBJ1-2, with a tentative D call TRBD1 (5 bases). Trimming took off 4 bases at V and 2 bases at J, with 9 bases between the two ends. CDR3 length equals 13 residues. The germline gives CDR1 SGHNT, CDR2 YYREEE (reference sequence). The CDR3 region has the DNA TGTGCCAGCAGCATAAACAGGAACTATGGCTACACCTTC. Encoded protein: CASSINRNYGYTF.

The chain uses TRBV9 and TRBJ1-4, with D perhaps matching TRBD1 (6 bases). Trimming shortened V by 0 bases and J by 8 bases, and 14 bases separated the two germline ends. The CDR3 spans 15 residues. Per the germline V gene, CDR1 is SGDLS and CDR2 is YYNGEE. For the CDR3, the DNA is TGTGCCAGCAGCGTAGCAGGGGCCCCGGGGGAAAAACTGTTTTTT. This codes for CASSVAGAPGEKLFF.

The V and J genes are TRBV19 and TRBJ2-3; no definite D call. The V end lost 4 bases, the J end lost 1 base, and 9 bases lay between the germline ends. The CDR3 runs to 14 residues. Germline values: CDR1 LNHDA, CDR2 SQIVND (reference sequence). The CDR3 loop is CASSTRSGTDTQYF. Written as DNA, the CDR3 is TGTGCCAGTAGTACCCGTTCAGGCACAGATACGCAGTATTTT.

In its sample, this clone was seen once. This CDR3 is CASSSGILWGSTEAFF. The CDR3 DNA sequence: TGTGCCAGCAGTTCCGGAATCCTGTGGGGTAGCACTGAAGCTTTCTTT. The chain is built from TRBV28 and TRBJ1-1; no definite D call. Germline-derived CDR1 and CDR2 are MDHEN and SYDVKM. With 4 bases removed from V and 4 bases from J, the gap between germline ends came to 19 bases. The CDR3 is 16 amino acids.

This rearrangement joins TRBV4-2 to TRBJ2-7, with TRBD2 matching over 8 bases. The CDR3 totals 15 residues. The junction had 7 bases not matched to a gene; V was cut back by 1 base and J by 5 bases. The germline V gene has CDR1 LGHNA and CDR2 YNFKEQ. The CDR3 bases are TGTGCCAGCAGCCAAGTCGGGACTAGGGAACACGAGCAGTACTTC. Translated, it gives CASSQVGTREHEQYF.

The chain joins TRBV18 to TRBJ1-4; 9 bases align to TRBD1. The CDR3 has 14 amino acids. The J segment lost 5 bases and the V segment lost 3 bases, leaving 1 base of the junction unmatched. The germline CDR1 and CDR2 sequences are KGHSH and LQKENI. The CDR3 DNA follows: TGTGCCAGCTCACCGGACAGGGGAAATGAAAAACTGTTTTTT. Amino acids: CASSPDRGNEKLFF. Based on the CDR3 plus reference TRBV18 and TRBJ1-4, the full variable domain is NAGVMQNPRHLVRRRGQEARLRCSPMKGHSHVYWYRQLPEEGLKFMVYLQKENIIDESGMPKERFSAEFPKEGPSILRIQQVVRGDSAAYFCASSPDRGNEKLFFGSGTQLSVL.

This chain connects TRBV19 to TRBJ2-7; D gene uncertain. Trimming removed 4 bases at V and 3 bases at J, with 16 bases between. There are 15 residues in the CDR3. CDR1 is LNHDA and CDR2 is SQIVND in the germline V gene (reference sequence). This CDR3 is CASSSTVLTFYEQYF. The CDR3 nucleotides read TGTGCCAGTAGTAGTACAGTCCTCACCTTCTACGAGCAGTACTTC. Together with reference TRBV19 and TRBJ2-7, the CDR3 gives the full variable domain: DGGITQSPKYLFRKEGQNVTLSCEQNLNHDAMYWYRQDPGQGLRLIYYSQIVNDFQKGDIAEGYSVSREKKESFPLTVTSAQKNPTAFYLCASSSTVLTFYEQYFGPGTRLTVT.

This clone was seen once. The rearrangement links TRBV11-1 to TRBJ2-1, with TRBD1 matching over 8 bases. CDR3 length equals 11 residues. Trimming at V came to 6 bases and at J to 16 bases, leaving 8 bases not matched to a gene. Germline V CDR1 and CDR2: SGHAT, FQDESV (reference sequence). In nucleotides, the CDR3 is TGTGCCAGCAGGTCCGGGACAGGCCTTTTCTTC. Encoded protein: CASRSGTGLFF.

J is TRBJ2-1 and V is TRBV28; D not certain. V was cut by 4 bases and J by 6 bases, with 10 bases left in between. The CDR3 has 13 residues. Germline lookup yields CDR1 MDHEN and CDR2 SYDVKM. CDR3 nucleotide sequence: TGTGCCAGCAGTTCTAACAACATCAATGAGCAGTTCTTC. Its translation: CASSSNNINEQFF.

The chain carries TRBV2 and TRBJ2-3; D might be TRBD2 (6 bases). This CDR3 is 15 amino acids long. Germline V lookup: CDR1 SNHLY, CDR2 FYNNEI. V lost 6 bases, J lost 3 bases, and 16 bases lay in between. CDR3 residues: CASRGMGLGTDTQYF. In nucleotides, the CDR3 is TGTGCCAGCAGAGGAATGGGACTTGGGACAGATACGCAGTATTTT. Variable domain in full (rest from reference TRBV2 and TRBJ2-3): EPEVTQTPSHQVTQMGQEVILRCVPISNHLYFYWYRQILGQKVEFLVSFYNNEISEKSEIFDDQFSVERPDGSNFTLKIRSTKLEDSAMYFCASRGMGLGTDTQYFGPGTRLTVL.

The rearrangement uses TRBV5-1 and TRBJ2-1; D gene uncertain. V was pared by 2 bases and J by 8 bases, with 11 bases between. Germline V gives CDR1 SGHRS, CDR2 YFSETQ. This CDR3 is built from 13 residues. The CDR3 region has the DNA TGCGCCAGCAGCTTTGGGTCCCGGGATGAGCAGTTCTTC. It translates to CASSFGSRDEQFF.

The genes are TRBV28 and TRBJ1-5; D uncertain. Trimming pared 2 bases from V and 7 bases from J, leaving 6 bases between. Looked up from germline, CDR1 is MDHEN and CDR2 is SYDVKM. The CDR3 consists of 12 residues. The CDR3 spells CASSLTGQPQHF. The CDR3, as DNA: TGTGCCAGCAGTTTAACTGGGCAGCCCCAGCATTTT.

This clone has a handful of counts. V is TRBV4-2 and J is TRBJ2-3; 12 nucleotides align to TRBD2. CDR1 and CDR2 from the germline V gene are LGHNA and YNFKEQ. CDR3 length: 16 amino acids. V shed 1 base, J shed 8 bases, and the junction held 7 bases outside the gene matches. The CDR3 nucleotides read TGTGCCAGCAGCCAAGCTAGCGGGAGGGCCGGGACTACGCAGTATTTT. Amino acid sequence: CASSQASGRAGTTQYF.

The chain recombines TRBV7-3 with TRBJ2-2; D remains ambiguous. Germline V gives CDR1 SGHTA, CDR2 FQGTGA. The CDR3 length is 14 residues. The V end lost 4 bases, the J end lost 6 bases, and 12 bases lay between the germline ends. CDR3 coding DNA: TGTGCCAGCAGCTCGAGGTTTGGCTCCGGGGAGCTGTTTTTT. Its translation: CASSSRFGSGELFF.

V is TRBV7-7 and J is TRBJ2-1; the match to TRBD1 covers 7 bases. The CDR3 is 13 residues long. J lost 8 bases, V lost 4 bases, and 5 bases had no gene match. The germline V gene encodes CDR1 SSHAT and CDR2 FNYEAQ (reference sequence). In DNA form, the CDR3 reads TGTGCCAGCAGCTCCGAGGGGGCCGATGAGCAGTTCTTC. Its protein product is CASSSEGADEQFF.

The V call is TRBV14, the J call TRBJ1-2; 10 bases fit TRBD1. CDR1 is SGHDN, CDR2 FVKESK, per germline. There are 14 residues in the CDR3. With V trimmed by 3 bases and J by 6 bases, 4 bases remained unmatched. CDR3 protein: CASSHQGQGNGYTF. CDR3 in DNA: TGTGCCAGCAGCCACCAGGGACAGGGGAATGGCTACACCTTC. Together with reference TRBV14 and TRBJ1-2, the CDR3 gives the full variable domain: EAGVTQFPSHSVIEKGQTVTLRCDPISGHDNLYWYRRVMGKEIKFLLHFVKESKQDESGMPNNRFLAERTGGTYSTLKVQPAELEDSGVYFCASSHQGQGNGYTFGSGTRLTVV.

A few counts support this clone. V usage is TRBV7-8 and J usage is TRBJ2-2; no clear D. Deletions cut 5 bases from V and 4 bases from J, with 17 bases between. Germline V lookup: CDR1 SGHVS, CDR2 FQNEAQ. This CDR3 contains 16 residues. This CDR3 reads CASSATIDPLTGELFF. The CDR3 bases are TGTGCCAGCAGCGCCACCATAGACCCACTCACCGGGGAGCTGTTTTTT.

The V call is TRBV27, the J call TRBJ2-3; no definite D call. The CDR3 is 17 residues long. Trimming shortened V by 2 bases and J by 1 base, and 16 bases separated the two germline ends. CDR1 is MNHEY and CDR2 is SMNVEV in the germline V gene (reference sequence). The DNA for the CDR3 is TGTGCCAGCAGTTTACGTCCTGGCGCCGGAGGCACAGATACGCAGTATTTT. Its translation is CASSLRPGAGGTDTQYF.

This chain joins TRBV2 and TRBJ1-5; a possible D gene is TRBD1 (5 bases). Germline lookup yields CDR1 SNHLY and CDR2 FYNNEI. CDR3 length: 15 residues. V shed 5 bases and J shed 2 bases, with 13 bases lying between them. The chain's CDR3 is CASSYKGMGNQPQHF. The CDR3 nucleotides read TGTGCCAGCAGTTACAAGGGGATGGGCAATCAGCCCCAGCATTTT.

This clone was seen only once. This chain connects TRBV5-6 to TRBJ1-4, with D uncertain. Germline CDR1 reads SGHDT; CDR2 reads YYEEEE. Trimming took off 2 bases at V and 5 bases at J, with 13 bases between the two ends. The CDR3 runs 15 residues. The CDR3 loop is CASSLLDIPNEKLFF. Here the CDR3 DNA reads TGTGCCAGCAGCTTACTCGACATTCCGAATGAAAAACTGTTTTTT.

This clone was recorded once. The CDR3 loop reads CASSIFSQPQHF. DNA for the CDR3: TGTGCCAGTAGTATATTTTCTCAGCCCCAGCATTTT. The V gene is TRBV19, the J gene TRBJ1-5, with no clear D. The CDR3 totals 12 residues. V was cut by 2 bases and J by 6 bases, with 5 bases left in between. The V gene's germline CDR1 is LNHDA and CDR2 SQIVND (reference sequence).

This rearrangement joins TRBV30 to TRBJ1-3; no clear D gene. This CDR3 is 13 amino acids long. The ends were cut back, 4 bases at V and 4 bases at J, with 11 bases in the middle. CDR1 GTSNPN and CDR2 SVGIG come from the germline V gene (reference sequence). The DNA of the CDR3 is TGTGCCTGGACAGGCTTAGAGGGAAACACCATATATTTT. Translated: CAWTGLEGNTIYF.

This CDR3 is CASSLRLAGAPDTQYF. The CDR3 nucleotides are TGTGCCAGCAGCTTAAGACTAGCGGGAGCCCCAGATACGCAGTATTTT. V and J are TRBV5-6 and TRBJ2-3, with 12 nucleotides matching TRBD2. The CDR3 sequence is 16 residues long. Germline V gene data show CDR1 as SGHDT and CDR2 as YYEEEE. J lost 4 bases, V lost 2 bases, and 5 bases had no gene match.

This chain joins TRBV7-3 and TRBJ2-2, with 7 bases matching TRBD2. The V gene's germline CDR1 is SGHTA and CDR2 FQGTGA. This CDR3 spans 16 amino acids. Trimming at V came to 4 bases and at J to 1 base, leaving 6 bases not matched to a gene. The chain's CDR3 is CASSSTGGGNTGELFF. The CDR3 bases are TGTGCCAGCAGCTCAACGGGAGGCGGGAACACCGGGGAGCTGTTTTTT.

The J gene is TRBJ1-2, the V gene TRBV7-8; D possibly corresponds to TRBD1 (6 bases). Looked up from germline, CDR1 is SGHVS and CDR2 is FQNEAQ. This CDR3 contains 15 residues. The V end lost 1 base, the J end lost 7 bases, and 16 bases lay between the germline ends. The CDR3, as DNA: TGTGCCAGCAGCTTAGGAAACAGGGCGCCGGGTGGCTACACCTTC. Encoded protein: CASSLGNRAPGGYTF.

The chain combines TRBV2 with TRBJ2-3; D gene uncertain. Germline V CDR1 and CDR2: SNHLY, FYNNEI. V gave up 6 bases and J gave up 9 bases, with 10 bases separating them. This CDR3 spans 11 amino acids. The CDR3 loop is CASRTVGTQYF. The DNA for the CDR3 is TGTGCCAGCAGAACCGTGGGGACGCAGTATTTT.

The chain has TRBV9 and TRBJ2-2, with D perhaps assigned TRBD1 or TRBD2 (5 bases each). V was cut by 0 bases and J by 5 bases, with 11 bases left in between. CDR3 length: 15 amino acids. Germline-derived CDR1 and CDR2 are SGDLS and YYNGEE. For the CDR3, the DNA is TGTGCCAGCAGCGTAGCTACTGGGGGAACCGGGGAGCTGTTTTTT. Translation: CASSVATGGTGELFF.

The J gene is TRBJ2-7, the V gene TRBV6-1; TRBD2 matches 15 bases. This CDR3 is 16 amino acids long. V shed 0 bases and J 7 bases; nucleotides not matched to a gene: 4. Germline CDR1 MNHNS, CDR2 SASEGT. DNA for the CDR3: TGTGCCAGCAGTGAAGCCGGACTAGCGGGGGGGTGGGAGCAGTACTTC. Translation gives CASSEAGLAGGWEQYF.